This TCR beta chain was identified during a study of blood T cell repertoires in COVID-19. On the study more broadly: COVID-19 samples collected from the United States, Italy and Spain covered acute and convalescent phases. The analysed material was cDNA or gDNA that came from T cells, B-cell-depleted T cells, or PBMCs.

Germline V lookup: CDR1 MDHEN, CDR2 SYDVKM. The CDR3 contains 13 residues. The trim removed 1 base at V and 10 bases at J, leaving 5 bases unmatched. Per the authors' pipeline: Amplification of reference gene primers provided the estimated nucleated cell counts. Some clones are missing from TCRdb's copy, which holds only in-frame ones; the method was immunoSEQ multiplex PCR. V, J and clone size derive from that table, while D and trimming were established from the DNA sequence. The sample lists some 240,000 clones, around 84% seen once, with 9.5% to 15% in the top ten. The sequenced sample consisted of peripheral blood. The TCR comes from a human donor in a cohort sampled during active COVID-19. The J gene is TRBJ1-1, the V gene TRBV28; 8 nucleotides match TRBD1. Written as DNA, the CDR3 is TGTGCCAGCAGTTTATTGCAGGGGGCGGGAGCTTTCTTT. This gives the protein CASSLLQGAGAFF.